These 15 T cell receptor beta chains were sequenced from one sample in a study of glioma-infiltrating T cells. TCR alpha and beta CDR3 regions were amplified from RNA using iRepertoire nested multiplex PCR. TCRdb fed the multiplex PCR reads into MiXCR, producing one record per CDR3 protein. Seen here are 93,000 or so distinct CDR3 sequences, about 30% observed once, and the top ten hold 44%. The sample taken for sequencing was glioma tissue, nonneoplastic brain tissue, or PBMCs (not recorded which). The origin of the receptors is a human donor with low-grade glioma or glioblastoma, undergoing nonglioma brain surgery, or in good health (not recorded which).

This clonotype was counted ten times or more. The chain joins TRBV4-3 to TRBJ1-1, with D unresolved. Trimming took 1 base from V and 4 from J, leaving 16 bases between them. This CDR3 is built from 16 residues. Germline values: CDR1 LGHNA, CDR2 YSLEER. CDR3 in amino acids: CASSQGFGSLATEAFF. CDR3 coding DNA: TGCGCCAGCAGCCAAGGGTTTGGAAGCCTTGCCACTGAAGCTTTCTTT.

This clonotype was found many times. This chain uses TRBV6-1 with TRBJ2-1; D gene ambiguous. The CDR3 contains 12 residues. Germline-derived CDR1 and CDR2 are MNHNS and SASEGT. The V gene lost 4 bases and the J gene lost 3 bases, with 4 bases spanning the gap. The CDR3 nucleotides read TGTGCCAGCAGTGCCCTCTACAATGAGCAGTTCTTC. Protein product: CASSALYNEQFF.

This clonotype showed up many times. The V and J genes are TRBV6-6 and TRBJ2-7; 10 bases agree with TRBD1. J lost 7 bases, V lost 2 bases, and 5 bases had no gene match. The CDR3 is made up of 14 amino acids. Germline values: CDR1 MNHNY, CDR2 SVGAGI (reference sequence). The CDR3 DNA follows: TGTGCCAGCAGTTACCGGACAGGGGGATTAGAGCAGTACTTC. This encodes CASSYRTGGLEQYF.

The chain recombines TRBV3-1 with TRBJ1-3; no definite D call. The ends were cut back, 1 base at V and 0 bases at J, with 10 bases in the middle. In germline, CDR1 is LGHDT, CDR2 YNNKEL (reference sequence). The length of the CDR3 is 16 residues. The chain's CDR3 is CASSQGTGVSGNTIYF. The CDR3, as DNA: TGTGCCAGCAGCCAAGGTACGGGCGTCTCTGGAAACACCATATATTTT.

This chain joins TRBV7-2 and TRBJ1-5, with D perhaps TRBD1 (5 bases). Germline loops: CDR1 SGHTA, CDR2 FQGNSA. This CDR3 has 15 residues. The V gene lost 0 bases and the J gene lost 5 bases, with 11 bases spanning the gap. Written as DNA, the CDR3 is TGTGCCAGCAGCTTAGCCAGGGATCTTTATCAGCCCCAGCATTTT. It codes for CASSLARDLYQPQHF.

This clonotype was detected ten times or more. The J gene is TRBJ2-1, the V gene TRBV7-2; D not certain. The CDR3 runs 13 residues. Trimming shortened V by 5 bases and J by 7 bases, and 12 bases separated the two germline ends. The germline V gene has CDR1 SGHTA and CDR2 FQGNSA. CDR3 sequence (DNA): TGTGCCAGCAGCCCGCTCGGGTGGAATGAGCAGTTCTTC. Translating it yields CASSPLGWNEQFF.

As for this clonotype: This sequence may be a read error, since a much larger clone differs from it by one base. The chain links TRBV3-1 to TRBJ2-1; D remains unclear. This CDR3 has 14 amino acids. CDR1 and CDR2 from the germline V gene are LGHDT and YNNKEL (reference sequence). Trimming pared 4 bases from V and 7 bases from J, leaving 14 bases between. Here the CDR3 reads CASSRGVKGNEQFF. The DNA of the CDR3 is TGTGCCAGCAGCCGAGGAGTTAAGGGTAATGAGCAGTTCTTC.

Comment on this clonotype: It may be a read error: a sequence one base away is much more abundant. This chain joins TRBV20-1 and TRBJ2-3; D assignment may be TRBD1 or TRBD2 (5 bases each). This CDR3 has 12 residues. CDR1 and CDR2 from the germline V gene are DFQATT and SNEGSKA (reference sequence). DNA of the CDR3: TGCAGCCCCGTTCGGGGCACAGATACGAAGTATTTT. Translating gives CSPVRGTDTKYF.

The CDR3 region is CATTTGHGDTQYF. CDR3 coding DNA: TGTGCCACCACGACTGGGCATGGGGATACGCAGTATTTT. This chain connects TRBV12-3 or TRBV12-4 to TRBJ2-3; D remains ambiguous. Trimming cost V 10 bases and J 6 bases, with 17 bases left between them. CDR3 length: 13 residues.

Concerning this clonotype: A much larger clone lies a single base off, so this may be a read error. The chain carries TRBV25-1 and TRBJ1-6; 7 bases map to TRBD1. CDR1 and CDR2 from the germline V gene are MGHDK and SYGVNS. This CDR3 spans 15 amino acids. This CDR3 reads CASSGQGGVGSPLNF. DNA for the CDR3: TGTGCCAGCAGTGGACAGGGCGGTGTGGGATCACCCCTCAACTTT.

This clonotype was seen a few times. The chain uses TRBV19 and TRBJ1-2, with D possibly matching TRBD1 (6 bases). CDR1 LNHDA and CDR2 SQIVND come from the germline V gene (reference sequence). V lost 10 bases and J lost 3, with 18 bases in between. The CDR3 contains 14 residues. The CDR3 bases are TGTGCCACCTATACCAGGGGCGAGGACTATGGCTACACCTTC. Encoded protein: CATYTRGEDYGYTF.

The V gene is TRBV28, the J gene TRBJ2-1, with 11 bases that match TRBD1. Germline loops: CDR1 MDHEN, CDR2 SYDVKM. The CDR3 extends over 16 amino acids. The junction had 2 bases not matched to a gene; V was cut back by 2 bases and J by 2 bases. CDR3: CASSLEGQGAYNEQFF. The DNA for the CDR3 is TGTGCCAGCAGTTTAGAGGGACAGGGGGCCTACAATGAGCAGTTCTTC.

The chain recombines TRBV6-2 or TRBV6-3 with TRBJ1-1; a possible D gene is TRBD1 (6 bases). The CDR3 has 15 residues. Germline loops: CDR1 MNHEY, CDR2 SVGEGT. Trimming stripped 4 bases from V and 2 bases from J, with 14 bases between. The CDR3 nucleotides read TGTGCCAGCAGTTTACAGGGAAACCAAAACACTGAAGCTTTCTTT. Encoded protein: CASSLQGNQNTEAFF.

This clonotype has just a few counts. The chain links TRBV7-3 to TRBJ2-3, with no clear D. Germline CDR1 reads SGHTA; CDR2 reads FQGTGA. CDR3 length: 13 residues. V was clipped by 2 bases and J by 0 bases, with 3 bases between them. The CDR3 loop is CASSLFSTDTQYF. For the CDR3, the DNA is TGTGCCAGCAGCTTATTTAGCACAGATACGCAGTATTTT.

This clonotype was counted many times. V is TRBV15 and J is TRBJ1-1, with D uncertain. Germline-derived CDR1 and CDR2 are LNHNV and YYDKDF (reference sequence). V dropped 0 bases and J dropped 8 bases, with 10 bases sitting between them. The CDR3 loop spans 13 amino acids. The CDR3 DNA sequence: TGTGCCACCAGCAGAGATCTGGTGGAAGAAGCTTTCTTT. Protein: CATSRDLVEEAFF.